One sample yielded the 21 T cell receptor beta chains listed below, sequenced in a study of T cell responses to AZD1222 COVID-19 vaccine. Clones were sequenced by immunoSEQ multiplex PCR, and TCRdb holds only the in-frame ones, with some missing. The data contain 150,000 to 200,000 clones, just over 90% of them singletons. The source was peripheral blood, collected 28 days after the second dose of the MenACWY control vaccine. All receptors come from an adult who received the MenACWY meningococcal vaccine as a control.

The chain couples TRBV9 to TRBJ2-7; D gene uncertain. The ends were cut back, 4 bases at V and 0 bases at J, with 11 bases in the middle. The CDR3 spans 14 residues. Germline CDR1 reads SGDLS; CDR2 reads YYNGEE. CDR3 residues: CASSLGPGSYEQYF. The CDR3, as DNA: TGTGCCAGCAGCCTAGGACCCGGCTCCTACGAGCAGTACTTC.

The chain links TRBV27 to TRBJ2-7; 8 nucleotides match TRBD2. The germline gives CDR1 MNHEY, CDR2 SMNVEV (reference sequence). The CDR3 spans 14 residues. V lost 6 bases and J lost 6; bases outside the gene matches: 10. CDR3 in amino acids: CASRPGLVGGEQYF. The CDR3 DNA follows: TGTGCCAGCAGGCCGGGACTAGTTGGTGGCGAGCAGTACTTC.

The chain carries TRBV14 and TRBJ1-2; 7 bases agree with TRBD1. Germline V gene sequence: CDR1 SGHDN, CDR2 FVKESK. The ends lost 4 bases at V and 0 bases at J; junction bases unmatched: 11. The CDR3 is made up of 17 amino acids. In nucleotides, the CDR3 is TGTGCCAGCAGCCTATCCGACAGGGCTCTTGCTAACTATGGCTACACCTTC. Protein: CASSLSDRALANYGYTF.

The chain joins TRBV9 to TRBJ1-1; D may be TRBD1 (6 bases). The length of the CDR3 is 13 residues. Germline V gene lookup returns CDR1 SGDLS and CDR2 YYNGEE. Trimming pared 5 bases from V and 2 bases from J, leaving 10 bases between. The CDR3 nucleotides read TGTGCCAGCAGTGGACAGATAAACACTGAAGCTTTCTTT. This encodes CASSGQINTEAFF.

The rearrangement uses TRBV12-2 and TRBJ2-1; the table gives TRBD2 as D, unverified against the DNA. TRBV12-2 is annotated as a pseudogene. The CDR3 extends over 17 amino acids. CDR3 bases: TGTGCAAGTCGCTTAGCAATTACTAGCGAGTTGAACAATGAGCAGTTCTTC. Translated, it gives CASRLAITSELNNEQFF.

The chain couples TRBV7-2 to TRBJ2-3; tentatively, D is TRBD2 (6 bases). V was clipped by 3 bases and J by 6 bases, with 13 bases between them. The germline V gene encodes CDR1 SGHTA and CDR2 FQGNSA. This CDR3 spans 14 amino acids. The CDR3 bases are TGTGCCAGCAGCTTCGGGGTAGCGGCCGATACGCAGTATTTT. It yields the protein CASSFGVAADTQYF. The full variable domain, its missing parts supplied by reference TRBV7-2 and TRBJ2-3, is GAGVSQSPSNKVTEKGKDVELRCDPISGHTALYWYRQSLGQGLEFLIYFQGNSAPDKSGLPSDRFSAERTGGSVSTLTIQRTQQEDSAVYLCASSFGVAADTQYFGPGTRLTVL.

This clone was seen a handful of times. The chain carries TRBV6-4 and TRBJ2-7; 8 bases match TRBD1. Germline CDR1 MRHNA, CDR2 SNTAGT. The length of the CDR3 is 16 residues. V was pared by 3 bases and J by 0 bases, with 7 bases of the junction left unmatched. In nucleotides, the CDR3 is TGTGCCAGCAGTGATCGGGACAGGTACCCCTCCTACGAGCAGTACTTC. Encoded protein: CASSDRDRYPSYEQYF.

The gene calls are TRBV27 and TRBJ2-7; no reliable D call. CDR1 is MNHEY, CDR2 SMNVEV, per germline (reference sequence). The CDR3 runs 13 residues. Between the trimmed V and J ends, which lost 4 bases and 2 bases, there was a span of 9 bases. CDR3 nucleotide sequence: TGTGCCAGCAGTTCTCGGGCCACCTACGAGCAGTACTTC. This encodes CASSSRATYEQYF.

The chain joins TRBV7-8 to TRBJ2-7; D might be TRBD1 or TRBD2, each matching 5 bases. CDR3 length: 14 residues. In germline, CDR1 is SGHVS, CDR2 FQNEAQ. Trimming shortened V by 1 base and J by 0 bases, and 7 bases separated the two germline ends. This chain's CDR3 is CASSLGGTSYEQYF. The CDR3 DNA reads TGTGCCAGCAGCTTAGGTGGGACCTCCTACGAGCAGTACTTC.

This sequence joins TRBV30 and TRBJ2-7; D call uncertain. Trimming took off 2 bases at V and 4 bases at J, with 12 bases between the two ends. CDR3 length: 13 amino acids. Per the germline V gene, CDR1 is GTSNPN and CDR2 is SVGIG (reference sequence). CDR3 amino acids: CAWSFGSGYEQYF. CDR3 in DNA: TGTGCCTGGAGTTTCGGCAGTGGTTACGAGCAGTACTTC.

The chain recombines TRBV28 with TRBJ2-1, with D possibly being TRBD2 (6 bases). V was trimmed by 3 bases and J by 10 bases, leaving 22 bases between them. Germline V gene sequence: CDR1 MDHEN, CDR2 SYDVKM. There are 16 residues in the CDR3. CDR3: CASSLSGASPPHEQFF. The CDR3 DNA is TGTGCCAGCAGTTTGTCGGGAGCCTCCCCCCCCCACGAGCAGTTCTTC.

The V and J genes are TRBV10-2 and TRBJ1-1; no clear D. V was shortened by 4 bases and J by 5 bases, with 5 bases between the two germline ends. The CDR3 extends over 11 amino acids. Germline CDR1 and CDR2: WSHSY and SAAADI. The CDR3 sequence: CASSVGTEAFF. The CDR3 coding sequence is TGCGCCAGCAGTGTTGGGACTGAAGCTTTCTTT.

The gene calls are TRBV27 and TRBJ2-1, with 9 bases matching TRBD2. This CDR3 has 16 residues. The V gene's germline CDR1 is MNHEY and CDR2 SMNVEV (reference sequence). Trimming removed 3 bases from V and 4 bases from J; junction bases left unmatched: 7. CDR3 bases: TGTGCCAGCAGTTTCCTTAGCGGGAGTTTGTACAATGAGCAGTTCTTC. Protein: CASSFLSGSLYNEQFF.

The rearrangement links TRBV12-5 to TRBJ1-5; possibly TRBD1 for D (5 bases). Germline-derived CDR1 and CDR2 are LGHNT and FRNRAP. V dropped 3 bases and J dropped 3 bases, with 6 bases sitting between them. The CDR3 contains 13 residues. The CDR3 spells CASGFRDNQPQHF. The CDR3 region has the DNA TGTGCTAGTGGTTTCAGGGACAATCAGCCCCAGCATTTT.

CDR3 in amino acids: CSVEDLKGFGGQPQHF. The CDR3 DNA sequence: TGCAGCGTTGAAGATCTTAAGGGGTTTGGGGGACAGCCCCAGCATTTT. The rearrangement links TRBV29-1 to TRBJ1-5, with D perhaps matching TRBD1 (5 bases). The germline CDR1 and CDR2 sequences are SQVTM and ANQGSEA. Trimming pared 0 bases from V and 7 bases from J, leaving 19 bases between. The CDR3 sequence is 16 residues long.

This clone came up a few times. The V call is TRBV27, the J call TRBJ2-3; 12 bases are shared with TRBD2. The CDR3 is 19 residues long. Germline assignment: CDR1 MNHEY and CDR2 SMNVEV (reference sequence). J gave up 5 bases and V 0 bases, and 12 bases lay outside the gene matches. CDR3 region: CASSLSLAGGLKGVDTQYF. The CDR3 DNA is TGTGCCAGCAGTTTATCACTAGCGGGAGGCCTAAAAGGGGTAGATACGCAGTATTTT.

The CDR3 bases are TGTGCCAGCTGGGGACAGGGGGCAGAGACCCAGTACTTC. Its protein is CASWGQGAETQYF. This chain joins TRBV3-1 (or the pseudogene TRBV3-2) and TRBJ2-5; TRBD1 aligns across 12 bases. The CDR3 spans 13 residues. Losses at the gene ends were 8 bases for V and 4 bases for J; bases not matched to a gene: 2. The germline gives CDR1 LGHDT, CDR2 YNNKEL (reference sequence).

This clone came up once. The V and J genes are TRBV30 and TRBJ1-3, with a tentative D call TRBD1 (5 bases). Deletions cut 3 bases from V and 3 bases from J, with 15 bases between. Looked up from germline, CDR1 is GTSNPN and CDR2 is SVGIG (reference sequence). The CDR3 runs to 15 residues. The CDR3 DNA follows: TGTGCCTGGAGGGATGAAGGGGCGGGTGGAAACACCATATATTTT. It encodes CAWRDEGAGGNTIYF.

V usage is TRBV27 and J usage is TRBJ1-5; D gene unclear. This CDR3 is built from 13 residues. The germline V and J ends were trimmed by 5 bases and 6 bases, with 11 bases remaining between them. Germline lookup yields CDR1 MNHEY and CDR2 SMNVEV (reference sequence). CDR3 protein: CASSHSETQPQHF. Written as DNA, the CDR3 is TGTGCCAGCAGTCACTCCGAAACTCAGCCCCAGCATTTT.

The chain employs TRBV2 and TRBJ2-7; no firm D call. With 5 bases removed from V and 2 bases from J, the gap between germline ends came to 10 bases. CDR3 length: 13 amino acids. Germline CDR1 and CDR2: SNHLY and FYNNEI. The CDR3: CASSWEPPYEQYF. The CDR3 DNA is TGTGCCAGCAGTTGGGAACCCCCCTACGAGCAGTACTTC.

The chain couples TRBV18 to TRBJ2-2; D is uncertain. CDR3 length: 12 amino acids. Germline CDR1 and CDR2: KGHSH and LQKENI. The germline V and J ends were trimmed by 9 bases and 5 bases, with 10 bases remaining between them. CDR3 nucleotide sequence: TGTGCCAGTAAAAGACAAACCGGGGAGCTGTTTTTT. Translation gives CASKRQTGELFF.